The T cell receptor beta chain under discussion was sequenced for a study of blood T cell repertoires in COVID-19. Study in general: Sample material is recorded as cDNA or gDNA derived from T cells, B-cell-depleted T cells, or PBMCs.

Original processing methods: Estimation of nucleated cell counts relied on the amplification of reference gene primers. Assay used: immunoSEQ multiplex PCR; TCRdb lists only in-frame clones, some missing. The V and J calls and clone size are taken from that table; D and trimming were inferred from the DNA. The data show over 200,000 clones, with more than 75% seen just once and roughly 2% held by the top ten. CDR3 size: 13 residues. Germline CDR1 reads GTSNPN; CDR2 reads SVGIG (reference sequence). V was clipped by 5 bases and J by 5 bases; unmatched bases: 7. This TCR derives from a middle-aged man with active or convalescent COVID-19. Specimen: peripheral blood. The chain is built from TRBV30 and TRBJ2-5, with 8 positions matching TRBD2. The CDR3 sequence: CAWLVAGTETQYF. The CDR3 DNA reads TGTGCCTGGTTGGTAGCGGGAACCGAGACCCAGTACTTC. Combining the CDR3 with reference TRBV30 and TRBJ2-5 gives the whole variable domain SQTIHQWPATLVQPVGSPLSLECTVEGTSNPNLYWYRQAAGRGLQLLFYSVGIGQISSEVPQNLSASRPQDRQFILSSKKLLLSDSGFYLCAWLVAGTETQYFGPGTRLLVL.